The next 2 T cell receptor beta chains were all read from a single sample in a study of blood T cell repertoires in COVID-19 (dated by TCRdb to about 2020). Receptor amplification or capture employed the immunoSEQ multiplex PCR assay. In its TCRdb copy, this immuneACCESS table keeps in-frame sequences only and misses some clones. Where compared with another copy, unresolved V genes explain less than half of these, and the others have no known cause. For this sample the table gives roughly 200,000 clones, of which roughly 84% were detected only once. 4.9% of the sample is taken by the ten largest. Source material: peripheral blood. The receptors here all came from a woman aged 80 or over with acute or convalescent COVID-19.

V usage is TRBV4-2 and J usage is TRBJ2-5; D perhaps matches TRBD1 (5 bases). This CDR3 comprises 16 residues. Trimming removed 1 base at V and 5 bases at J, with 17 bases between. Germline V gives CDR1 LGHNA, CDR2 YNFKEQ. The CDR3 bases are TGTGCCAGCAGCCAAGGGGGCAGGGCGGATTCGGAGACCCAGTACTTC. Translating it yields CASSQGGRADSETQYF.

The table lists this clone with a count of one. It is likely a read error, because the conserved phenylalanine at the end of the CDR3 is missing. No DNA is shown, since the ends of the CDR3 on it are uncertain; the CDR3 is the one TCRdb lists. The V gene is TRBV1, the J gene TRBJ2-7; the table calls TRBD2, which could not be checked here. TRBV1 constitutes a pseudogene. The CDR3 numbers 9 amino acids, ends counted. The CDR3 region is CTSSHVTRI.